These 14 T cell receptor beta chains were sequenced from one sample in a study of tumor and adjacent non-tumor tissue in lung cancer listed by TCRdb under 2018. Libraries were made using multiplex PCR. The listed sequencing device is Illumina HiSeq 2500. TCRbeta libraries were built by three rounds of nested PCR using primers (Table S4), following protocols modified from ARM-PCR. TCRdb itself trimmed the public reads at Q25 with fastp, ran MiXCR and retained productive beta chains. Identical CDR3 proteins give one entry, which carries the most common genes and DNA. The sample table records 65,000 to 75,000 distinct CDR3 sequences; around 73% of these occur just once. The ten largest clones take up 28% of the sample. RNA was extracted from bulk unsorted tissue and checked for quality with a NanoDrop ND-1000 and an Agilent 2100. Sequencing input: lung tumor tissue. These receptor sequences come from a man between 60 and 75 years old with non-small cell lung cancer.

Remarks on this clonotype: A junction boundary mismatches the germline segment, possibly from a read error. The chain links TRBV12-3 or TRBV12-4 to TRBJ1-5; D perhaps matches TRBD1 (6 bases). This CDR3 is built from 14 residues. In DNA form, the CDR3 reads TGTGCCAGCAGTTTCAGGGGAAGCAATCAGTCCCAGCATTTT. It translates to CASSFRGSNQSQHF.

The rearrangement uses TRBV5-4 and TRBJ2-7; the D gene could be TRBD1 or TRBD2 (5 bases each). V was trimmed by 8 bases and J by 1 base, leaving 16 bases between them. Germline-derived CDR1 and CDR2 are SGHNT and YYREEE (reference sequence). The CDR3 runs to 14 residues. The CDR3 reads CASNLSRGSYEQYF. DNA of the CDR3: TGTGCCAGTAACTTGTCGAGGGGATCCTACGAGCAGTACTTC.

The rearrangement joins TRBV29-1 to TRBJ2-5; D call uncertain. This CDR3 is 14 amino acids long. Germline values: CDR1 SQVTM, CDR2 ANQGSEA. V was pared by 6 bases and J by 2 bases, with 16 bases between. CDR3: CSVVGWDWQETQYF. The CDR3 DNA sequence: TGCAGCGTCGTCGGGTGGGATTGGCAAGAGACCCAGTACTTC.

The sample holds many counts of this clonotype. This rearrangement joins TRBV29-1 to TRBJ2-7; TRBD2 aligns across 8 bases. This CDR3 spans 15 amino acids. Trimming cost V 4 bases and J 5 bases; bases outside gene matches: 13. The V gene's germline CDR1 is SQVTM and CDR2 ANQGSEA. This CDR3 reads CSVAELRAGVDEQYF. The CDR3 nucleotides are TGCAGCGTTGCGGAGTTAAGAGCGGGGGTCGACGAGCAGTACTTC.

As concerns this clonotype: At one end the junction does not follow the germline gene, possibly because of a read error. The J gene is TRBJ2-3, the V gene TRBV29-1, with 9 bases lining up with TRBD2. CDR1 and CDR2 from the germline V gene are SQVTM and ANQGSEA. The CDR3 loop spans 15 amino acids. The CDR3 bases are TGCAGCACCCGGAATAGCGGGAGCGGCACAGATACACAGTATTTT. As protein: CSTRNSGSGTDTQYF.

This rearrangement joins TRBV6-5 to TRBJ1-6; 7 nucleotides agree with TRBD1. CDR3 length: 15 residues. V lost 6 bases to trimming and J lost 10 bases; unmatched junction nucleotides: 12. Germline values: CDR1 MNHEY, CDR2 SVGAGI. The chain's CDR3 is CASRPRGQLNSPLHF. Written as DNA, the CDR3 is TGTGCCAGCAGACCCCGGGGACAGCTAAACTCACCCCTCCACTTT.

Points on this clonotype: An end of the junction differs from the germline gene, which may be a read error. This sequence joins TRBV10-2 and TRBJ2-7; D call uncertain. The V gene's germline CDR1 is WSHSY and CDR2 SAAADI. The CDR3 runs to 14 residues. The CDR3 is CSSSDGVNPYGQYF. In DNA form, the CDR3 reads TGCTCCAGCAGTGACGGAGTGAACCCCTACGGGCAGTACTTC.

With regard to this clonotype: Sequence at one end of the junction differs from germline and may be a read error. The rearrangement uses TRBV11-1 and TRBJ2-1, with TRBD2 as a possible D gene (6 bases). Germline values: CDR1 SGHAT, CDR2 FQDESV (reference sequence). This CDR3 comprises 16 residues. The CDR3 DNA reads TGTGCCAGCAGTCCAGGGACGCGGAGGGGATACAATGAGCAATTATTC. Translating gives CASSPGTRRGYNEQLF.

This sequence joins TRBV20-1 and TRBJ2-7; 12 bases align to TRBD2. This CDR3 region has 14 residues. The V gene's germline CDR1 is DFQATT and CDR2 SNEGSKA (reference sequence). The CDR3 here is CNDARTSGDYEQYF. CDR3 in DNA: TGCAATGATGCAAGGACTAGCGGGGACTACGAGCAGTACTTC.

V and J are TRBV20-1 and TRBJ1-1, with a weak D call TRBD1 (6 bases). Trimming removed 6 bases at V and 14 bases at J, with 25 bases between. Germline assignment: CDR1 DFQATT and CDR2 SNEGSKA (reference sequence). The CDR3 is made up of 13 amino acids. CDR3 sequence: CSARGRANTEPFF. CDR3 bases: TGCAGTGCCAGGGGCAGGGCGAACACTGAACCCTTCTTT.

Remarks on this clonotype: As the CDR3 is not closed by the conserved phenylalanine or tryptophan, this likely results from a read error. The chain joins TRBV5-1 to TRBJ2-1, with 7 bases matching TRBD1. The CDR3 consists of 15 residues. V shed 4 bases and J 6 bases; nucleotides not matched to a gene: 10. Germline V gene sequence: CDR1 SGHRS, CDR2 YFSETQ. In DNA, the CDR3 is TGCGCCAGCAGCATCACAGGGGCTTTATTCAATGAGCAGTTCTTA. Translation: CASSITGALFNEQFL.

About this clonotype itself: One junction end disagrees with the germline gene, perhaps due to a read error. This rearrangement joins TRBV7-8 to TRBJ2-7, with D possibly matching TRBD1 (6 bases). Germline CDR1 SGHVS, CDR2 FQNEAQ. CDR3 size: 14 residues. The CDR3 spells CASSFEDRLNEQCF. CDR3 nucleotide sequence: TGTGCCAGCAGCTTCGAGGACAGACTCAACGAGCAGTGCTTC. The variable domain in full, with the rest retrieved from reference TRBV7-8 and TRBJ2-7, is GAGVSQSPRYKVAKRGQDVALRCDPISGHVSLFWYQQALGQGPEFLTYFQNEAQLDKSGLPSDRFFAERPEGSVSTLKIQRTQQEDSAVYLCASSFEDRLNEQCFGPGTRLTVT.

A remark on this clonotype: The CDR3 end shows no conserved phenylalanine or tryptophan, and so a read error is likely. The chain recombines TRBV10-3 with TRBJ2-6; 9 bases line up with TRBD2. CDR3 length: 20 amino acids. Germline V gene data show CDR1 as ENHRY and CDR2 as SYGVKD. The CDR3 bases are TGTGCCATCAGTGAACATGGGACTAGCAGGAGGGGATCTGGGGCCAACATCCTGACTATC. Its protein product is CAISEHGTSRRGSGANILTI.

Note on this clonotype: Since no conserved phenylalanine or tryptophan closes the CDR3, a read error is the likely cause. V gene TRBV28 combines with J gene TRBJ2-4; no reliable D call. The CDR3 totals 15 residues. Per the germline V gene, CDR1 is MDHEN and CDR2 is SYDVKM. The ends were cut back, 11 bases at V and 3 bases at J, with 20 bases in the middle. CDR3 nucleotide sequence: TGTGCCGCCGGCGGCCGGGCTGGAGTCAAAAACATTCAGTACTTA. Protein sequence: CAAGGRAGVKNIQYL.